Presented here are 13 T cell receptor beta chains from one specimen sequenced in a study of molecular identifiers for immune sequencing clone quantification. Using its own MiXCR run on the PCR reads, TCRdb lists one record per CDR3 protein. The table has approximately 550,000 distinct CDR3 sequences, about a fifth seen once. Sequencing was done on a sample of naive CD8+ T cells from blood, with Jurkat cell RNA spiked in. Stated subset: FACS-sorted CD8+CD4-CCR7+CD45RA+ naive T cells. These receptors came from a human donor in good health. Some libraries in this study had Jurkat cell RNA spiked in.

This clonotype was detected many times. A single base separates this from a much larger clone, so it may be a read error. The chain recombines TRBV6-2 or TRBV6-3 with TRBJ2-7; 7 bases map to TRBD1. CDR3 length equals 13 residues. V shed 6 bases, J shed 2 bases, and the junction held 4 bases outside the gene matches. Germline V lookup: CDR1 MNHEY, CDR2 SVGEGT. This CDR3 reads CASSWGQTYEQYF. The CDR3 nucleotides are TGTGCCAGCAGCTGGGGACAGACCTACGAGCAGTACTTC.

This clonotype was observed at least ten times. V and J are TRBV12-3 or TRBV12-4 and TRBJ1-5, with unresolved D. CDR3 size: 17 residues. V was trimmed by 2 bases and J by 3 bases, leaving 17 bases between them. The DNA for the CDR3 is TGTGCCAGCAGTTTATATCGGGGTGGAGGGTCCAATCAGCCCCAGCATTTT. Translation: CASSLYRGGGSNQPQHF.

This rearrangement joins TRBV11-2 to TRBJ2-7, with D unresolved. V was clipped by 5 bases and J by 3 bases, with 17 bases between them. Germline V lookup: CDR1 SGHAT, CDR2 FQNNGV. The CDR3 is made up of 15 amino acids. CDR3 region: CASSPSTRADYEQYF. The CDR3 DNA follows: TGTGCCAGCAGCCCGTCAACTCGGGCGGACTACGAGCAGTACTTC.

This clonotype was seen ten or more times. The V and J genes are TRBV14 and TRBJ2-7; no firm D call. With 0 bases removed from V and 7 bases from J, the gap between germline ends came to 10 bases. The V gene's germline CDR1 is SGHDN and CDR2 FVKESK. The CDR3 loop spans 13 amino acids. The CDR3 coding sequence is TGTGCCAGCAGCCAAGAGACCCCGTTGGAGCAGTACTTC. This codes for CASSQETPLEQYF. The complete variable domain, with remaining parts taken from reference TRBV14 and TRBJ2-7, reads EAGVTQFPSHSVIEKGQTVTLRCDPISGHDNLYWYRRVMGKEIKFLLHFVKESKQDESGMPNNRFLAERTGGTYSTLKVQPAELEDSGVYFCASSQETPLEQYFGPGTRLTVT.

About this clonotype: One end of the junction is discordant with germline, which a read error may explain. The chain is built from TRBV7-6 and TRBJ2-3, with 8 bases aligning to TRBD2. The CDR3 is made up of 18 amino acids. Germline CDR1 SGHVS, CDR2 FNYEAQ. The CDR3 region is CASNLAPWEAGVSNTQYF. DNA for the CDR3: TGTGCCAGCAACTTAGCTCCATGGGAAGCGGGAGTGTCAAATACGCAGTATTTT.

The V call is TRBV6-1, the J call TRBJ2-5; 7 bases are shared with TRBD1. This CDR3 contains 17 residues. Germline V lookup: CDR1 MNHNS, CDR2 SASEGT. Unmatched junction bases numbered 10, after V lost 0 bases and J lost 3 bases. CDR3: CASSEALLRDSEETQYF. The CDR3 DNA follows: TGTGCCAGCAGTGAAGCGCTTCTACGGGACAGTGAAGAGACCCAGTACTTC.

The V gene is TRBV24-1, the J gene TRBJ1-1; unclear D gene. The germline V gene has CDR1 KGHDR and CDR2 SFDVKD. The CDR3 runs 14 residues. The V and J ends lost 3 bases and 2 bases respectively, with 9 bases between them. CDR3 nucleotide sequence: TGTGCCACCAGTGATCAGGACCCCAACACTGAAGCTTTCTTT. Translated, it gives CATSDQDPNTEAFF.

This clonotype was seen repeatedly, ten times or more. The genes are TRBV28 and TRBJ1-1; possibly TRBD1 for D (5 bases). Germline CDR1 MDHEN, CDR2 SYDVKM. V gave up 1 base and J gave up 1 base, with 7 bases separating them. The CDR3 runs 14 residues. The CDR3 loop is CASSLYQGNTEAFF. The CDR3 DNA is TGTGCCAGCAGTTTATACCAGGGGAACACTGAAGCTTTCTTT.

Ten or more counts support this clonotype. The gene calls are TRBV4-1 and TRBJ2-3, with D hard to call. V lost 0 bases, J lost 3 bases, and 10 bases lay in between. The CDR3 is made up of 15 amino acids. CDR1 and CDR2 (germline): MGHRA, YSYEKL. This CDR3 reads CASSQDQVLTDTQYF. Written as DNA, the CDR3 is TGCGCCAGCAGCCAAGATCAGGTTTTGACAGATACGCAGTATTTT.

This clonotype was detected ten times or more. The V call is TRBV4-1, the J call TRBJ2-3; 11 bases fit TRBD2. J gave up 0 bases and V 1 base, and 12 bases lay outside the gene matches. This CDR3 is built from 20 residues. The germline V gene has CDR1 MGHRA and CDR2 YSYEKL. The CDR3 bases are TGCGCCAGCAGCCAAGCTATAACTAGCGGGGGCGTTATTAGCACAGATACGCAGTATTTT. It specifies CASSQAITSGGVISTDTQYF.

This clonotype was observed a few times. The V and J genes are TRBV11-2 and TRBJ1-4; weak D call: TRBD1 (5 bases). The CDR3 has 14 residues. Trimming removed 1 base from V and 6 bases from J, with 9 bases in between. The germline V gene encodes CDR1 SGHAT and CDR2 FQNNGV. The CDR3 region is CASSLGTQYEKLFF. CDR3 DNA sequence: TGTGCCAGCAGCTTAGGGACACAGTATGAAAAACTGTTTTTT. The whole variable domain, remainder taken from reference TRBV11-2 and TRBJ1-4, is EAGVAQSPRYKIIEKRQSVAFWCNPISGHATLYWYQQILGQGPKLLIQFQNNGVVDDSQLPKDRFSAERLKGVDSTLKIQPAKLEDSAVYLCASSLGTQYEKLFFGSGTQLSVL.

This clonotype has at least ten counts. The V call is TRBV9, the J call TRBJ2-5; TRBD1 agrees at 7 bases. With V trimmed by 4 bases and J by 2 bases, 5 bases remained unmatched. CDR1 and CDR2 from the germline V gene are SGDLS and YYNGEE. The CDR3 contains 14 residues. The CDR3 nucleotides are TGTGCCAGCAGCTTACTGGGACAGCAAGAGACCCAGTACTTC. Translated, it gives CASSLLGQQETQYF.

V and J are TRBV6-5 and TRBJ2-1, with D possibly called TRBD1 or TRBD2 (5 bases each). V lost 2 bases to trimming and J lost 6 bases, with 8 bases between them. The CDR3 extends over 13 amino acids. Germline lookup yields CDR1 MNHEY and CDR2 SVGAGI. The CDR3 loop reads CASSYDSGNEQFF. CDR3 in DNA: TGTGCCAGCAGTTACGACAGCGGCAATGAGCAGTTCTTC.